This TCR beta chain originates from a study of beta chain features in type 1 diabetes. Study-wide points: Shortening that was moderate but significant affected the TCRB CDR3s of Type 1 diabetes patients in all four CD4+ subsets. Within patients, naive, central memory and Treg TCRB repertoires seemed more similar than within healthy donors.

Sequenced material consisted of expressed TCRB transcripts (all of the isolated RNA was reverse transcribed). There were 3 million to 4 million reads on average in the naive, central memory and regulatory T cell samples. The assay was immunoSEQ multiplex PCR, and TCRdb's table has in-frame clones only and misses some. Among 600,000 or so clones listed, over 12% were seen once. Regarding this clone: Antigen unknown.

The CDR3 has 14 residues. Germline V CDR1 and CDR2: SGHNT, YENEEA. Between the trimmed V and J ends, which lost 5 bases and 4 bases, there was a span of 14 bases. Averaging roughly 120 mL, one heparinised blood draw came from each individual donor. V gene TRBV11-3 combines with J gene TRBJ1-1; D gene uncertain. The clonotype comes from a man younger than 35 with type 1 diabetes. The sample consisted of naive CD4+ T cells from blood. The CDR3 bases are TGTGCCAGCAGCGACGGGGTTAGGAGCACTGAAGCTTTCTTT. Residues: CASSDGVRSTEAFF.